Below, one TCR beta chain is given with its context. This CDR3 comprises 15 residues. The V gene's germline CDR1 is PRHDT and CDR2 FYEKMQ (reference sequence). The V gene end was trimmed by 3 bases and the J gene end by 6 bases; junction bases not matched to a gene: 9. Method: immunoSEQ multiplex PCR; TCRdb's copy keeps in-frame clones and lacks some. The sample has hundreds of thousands of clones, around 84% seen once. This record comes from a study of blood T cell repertoires in COVID-19. Looking at the study overall: Acute-phase and convalescent COVID-19 samples originated in the United States, Italy and Spain. T cells, B-cell-depleted T cells, or PBMCs provided the cDNA or gDNA that served as material.

The source of this sequence is a woman aged 18-35 years with acute or convalescent COVID-19. The genes are TRBV13 and TRBJ1-2; TRBD1 matches 8 bases. The sequencing sample was made of peripheral blood. CDR3 DNA sequence: TGTGCCAGCAGCTTCGGACAGGGAGGGGTGGATGGCTACACCTTC. Its protein is CASSFGQGGVDGYTF.